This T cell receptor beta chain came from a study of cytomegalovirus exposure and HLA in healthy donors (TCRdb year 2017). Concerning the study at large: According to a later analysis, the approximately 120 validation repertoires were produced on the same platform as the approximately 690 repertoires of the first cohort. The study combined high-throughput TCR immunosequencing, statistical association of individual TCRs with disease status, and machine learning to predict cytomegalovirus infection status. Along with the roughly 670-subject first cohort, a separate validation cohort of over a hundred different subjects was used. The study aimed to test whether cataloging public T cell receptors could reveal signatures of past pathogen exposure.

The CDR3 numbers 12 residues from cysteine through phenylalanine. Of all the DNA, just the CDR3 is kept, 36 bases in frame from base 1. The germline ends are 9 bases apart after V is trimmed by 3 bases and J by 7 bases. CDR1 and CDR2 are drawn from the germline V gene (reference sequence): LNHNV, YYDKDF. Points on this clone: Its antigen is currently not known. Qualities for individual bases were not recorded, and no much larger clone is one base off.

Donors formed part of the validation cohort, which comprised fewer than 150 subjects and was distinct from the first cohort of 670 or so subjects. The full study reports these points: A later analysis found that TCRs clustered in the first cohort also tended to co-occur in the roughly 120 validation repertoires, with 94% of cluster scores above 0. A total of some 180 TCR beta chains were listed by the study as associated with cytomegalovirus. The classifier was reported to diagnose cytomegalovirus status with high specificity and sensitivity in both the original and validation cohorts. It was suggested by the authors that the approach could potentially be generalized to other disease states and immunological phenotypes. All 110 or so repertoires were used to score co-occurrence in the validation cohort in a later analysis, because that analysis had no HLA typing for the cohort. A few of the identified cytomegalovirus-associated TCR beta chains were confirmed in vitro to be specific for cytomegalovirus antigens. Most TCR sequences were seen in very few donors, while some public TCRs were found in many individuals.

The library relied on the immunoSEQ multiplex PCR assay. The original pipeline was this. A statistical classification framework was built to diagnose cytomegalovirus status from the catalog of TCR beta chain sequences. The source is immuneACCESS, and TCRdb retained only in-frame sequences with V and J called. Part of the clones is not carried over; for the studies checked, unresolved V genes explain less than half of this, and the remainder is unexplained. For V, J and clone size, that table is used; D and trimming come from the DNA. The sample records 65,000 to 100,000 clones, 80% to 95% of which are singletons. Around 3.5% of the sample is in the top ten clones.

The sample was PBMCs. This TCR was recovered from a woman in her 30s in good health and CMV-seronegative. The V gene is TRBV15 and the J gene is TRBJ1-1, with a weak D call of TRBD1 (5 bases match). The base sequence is TGTGCCACCAGCAGTCGGACACTTGAAGCTTTCTTT. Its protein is CATSSRTLEAFF.